This T cell receptor beta chain came from a study of shared clonotypes between healthy human individuals. A word on this clone: The target antigen is unknown.

All donors qualified as healthy HIV-negative adults and had experienced no recent acute infections or vaccinations. The study drew all its donors from Caucasian adults living in Nashville, Tennessee. The authors divided CD4+ cells into CD45RA+ naive and CD45RA-negative memory subsets. Germline assignment: CDR1 SGHRS and CDR2 YFSETQ. This CDR3 is 14 amino acids long. The V gene lost 0 bases and the J gene lost 10 bases, with 16 bases spanning the gap. Study-wide results and caveats: Donor clonotype sharing was expected to depend on sequencing depth.

Profiling relied on immunoSEQ multiplex PCR, and the TCRdb table lists in-frame clones only, not all of them. Altogether more than 900,000 clones are present, approximately 80% being singletons, with the ten largest covering around 0.6%. V and J are TRBV5-1 and TRBJ2-5; D could derive from TRBD1 or TRBD2 (5 bases each). This TCR was sampled from a young man in good health. Some clones in this sample may be carry-over from other donors' samples. Sequencing was carried out using memory CD4+ T cells from PBMCs. Sample subset: CD45RA-negative fraction. Here the CDR3 reads CASSLGDALEVQYF. For the CDR3, the DNA is TGCGCCAGCAGCTTGGGGGACGCTCTAGAGGTCCAGTACTTC.